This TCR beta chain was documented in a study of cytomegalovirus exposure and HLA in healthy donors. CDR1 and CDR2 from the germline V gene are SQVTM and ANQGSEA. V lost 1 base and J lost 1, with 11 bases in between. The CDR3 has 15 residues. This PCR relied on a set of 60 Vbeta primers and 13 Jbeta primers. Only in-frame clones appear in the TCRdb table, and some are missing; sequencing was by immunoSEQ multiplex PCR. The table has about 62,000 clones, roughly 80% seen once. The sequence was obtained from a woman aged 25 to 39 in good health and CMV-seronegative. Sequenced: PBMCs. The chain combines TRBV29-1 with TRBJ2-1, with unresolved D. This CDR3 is CSVEGALTSYNEQFF. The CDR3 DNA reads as TGCAGCGTTGAAGGAGCCCTCACTTCCTACAATGAGCAGTTCTTC.